Given below is one T cell receptor (beta chain) in context. Its antigen remains unknown. This record comes from a study of a mutant IDH1 vaccine in newly diagnosed glioma. Study summary: With temozolomide cycles, or 4-6 weeks after radiotherapy alone, vaccination was started. Prior therapy was radiotherapy, temozolomide, or both; most received both. Among treated patients, 62.5% were male and about 40% female, and mean age was approximately 40 years.

Generated by immunoSEQ multiplex PCR, the TCRdb table keeps only in-frame clones and is missing some. The table shows approximately 41,000 clones, with 80% to 90% occurring only once. Study conclusions and caveats: Apparently unrelated to pseudoprogression were changes in the top peripheral T cell clonotypes.

The CDR3 spans 15 residues. The junction had 0 bases not matched to a gene; V was cut back by 2 bases and J by 3 bases. Germline CDR1 and CDR2: MNHNS and SASEGT. Documented time point: week 35, safety follow-up. Alongside topical imiquimod, each dose of vaccine comprised 300 ug of mutant IDH1 20-mer peptide. This clonotype originated in a man between 40 and 49 years old with glioma. J is TRBJ2-2 and V is TRBV6-1; 10 positions match TRBD2. Specimen: PBMCs, collected from a glioma patient whose treatment included an IDH1 peptide vaccine. The CDR3 nucleotides read TGTGCCAGCAGTGAACTAGCGGGGGACACCGGGGAGCTGTTTTTT. Translating it yields CASSELAGDTGELFF.